This TCR beta chain is from a study of shared clonotypes between healthy human individuals. Background on the study: CD4 naive cells filled three plates per donor, CD4 memory three, CD8 naive two and CD8 memory one.

This CDR3 is 15 amino acids long. Germline V CDR1 and CDR2: SGHDT, YYEEEE. V was pared by 5 bases and J by 6 bases, with 9 bases of the junction left unmatched. Only CD45RO-negative cells positively selected for CCR7 counted as naive CD8 cells, so terminally differentiated effector memory CD45RA+ cells were excluded. Free of recent acute infections or vaccinations, the donors were healthy HIV-negative adults. Across several immunoSEQ plates, the genomic DNA of each subset was split evenly. It was about 210 ng DNA, about 30,000 T cell genomes, that sorted-subset replicate PCRs used. Produced via immunoSEQ multiplex PCR; TCRdb's table is partial and in-frame only. Of approximately 740,000 clones in the sample, 80% to 95% are singletons; the top ten hold around 24%.

The chain couples TRBV5-6 to TRBJ2-1, with TRBD1 matching over 9 bases. Input material: naive CD8+ T cells sorted from blood. The sequence was obtained from a man aged 25 to 45 in good health. CDR3 loop: CASRETGTGFNEQFF. The DNA for the CDR3 is TGTGCCAGCAGAGAAACCGGGACAGGGTTCAATGAGCAGTTCTTC.